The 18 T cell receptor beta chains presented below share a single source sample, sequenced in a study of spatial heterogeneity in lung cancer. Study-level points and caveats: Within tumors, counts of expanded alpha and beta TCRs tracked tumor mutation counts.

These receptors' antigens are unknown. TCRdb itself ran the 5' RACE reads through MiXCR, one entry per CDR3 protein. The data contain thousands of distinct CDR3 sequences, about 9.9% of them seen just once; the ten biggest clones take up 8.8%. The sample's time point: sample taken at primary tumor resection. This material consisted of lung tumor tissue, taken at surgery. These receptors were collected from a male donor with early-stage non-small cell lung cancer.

The CDR3 sequence: CASAAGGVTDTQYF. The CDR3 DNA sequence: TGTGCCAGCGCCGCCGGAGGCGTAACAGATACGCAGTATTTT. The J gene is TRBJ2-3, the V gene TRBV11-3, with a tentative D call TRBD2 (5 bases). The CDR3 runs to 14 residues. Between the trimmed V and J ends, which lost 8 bases and 3 bases, there was a span of 15 bases. CDR1 and CDR2 from the germline V gene are SGHNT and YENEEA.

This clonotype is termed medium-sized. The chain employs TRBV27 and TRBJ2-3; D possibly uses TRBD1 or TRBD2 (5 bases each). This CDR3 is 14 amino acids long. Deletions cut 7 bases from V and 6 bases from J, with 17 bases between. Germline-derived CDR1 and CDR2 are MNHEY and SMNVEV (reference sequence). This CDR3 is CASISHGTLDTQYF. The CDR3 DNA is TGTGCCAGCATTTCTCACGGGACCCTGGATACGCAGTATTTT.

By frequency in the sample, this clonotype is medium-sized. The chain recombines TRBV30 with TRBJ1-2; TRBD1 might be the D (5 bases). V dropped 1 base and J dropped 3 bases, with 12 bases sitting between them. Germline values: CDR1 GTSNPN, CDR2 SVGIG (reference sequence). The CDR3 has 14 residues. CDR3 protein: CAWSGEQGDYGYTF. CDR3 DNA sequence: TGTGCCTGGAGTGGGGAGCAGGGCGACTATGGCTACACCTTC.

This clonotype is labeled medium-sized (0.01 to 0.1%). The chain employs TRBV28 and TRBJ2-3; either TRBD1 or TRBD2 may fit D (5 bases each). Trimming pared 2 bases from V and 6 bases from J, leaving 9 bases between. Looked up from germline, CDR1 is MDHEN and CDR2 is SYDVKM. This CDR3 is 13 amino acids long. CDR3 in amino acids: CASSLAGADTQYF. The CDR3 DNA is TGTGCCAGCAGTTTAGCCGGGGCCGATACGCAGTATTTT.

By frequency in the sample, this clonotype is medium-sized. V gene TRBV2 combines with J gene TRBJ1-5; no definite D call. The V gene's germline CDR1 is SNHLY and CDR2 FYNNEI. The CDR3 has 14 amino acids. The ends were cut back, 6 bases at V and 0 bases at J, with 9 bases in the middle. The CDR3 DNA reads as TGTGCCAGCAGAACACTAAATAGCAATCAGCCCCAGCATTTT. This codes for CASRTLNSNQPQHF.

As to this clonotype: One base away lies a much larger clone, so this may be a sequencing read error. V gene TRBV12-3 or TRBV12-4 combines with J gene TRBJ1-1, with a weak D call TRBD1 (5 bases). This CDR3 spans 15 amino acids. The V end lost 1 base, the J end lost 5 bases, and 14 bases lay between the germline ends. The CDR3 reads CASSLGYGGGTEAFF. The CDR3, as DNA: TGTGCCAGCAGTTTAGGATACGGGGGAGGGACTGAAGCTTTCTTT.

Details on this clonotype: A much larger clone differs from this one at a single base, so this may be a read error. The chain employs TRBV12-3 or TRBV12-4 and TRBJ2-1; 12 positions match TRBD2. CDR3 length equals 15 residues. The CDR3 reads CASRLGLAGRNVQFF. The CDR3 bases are TGTGCCAGCAGATTAGGACTAGCGGGACGCAATGTGCAGTTCTTC.

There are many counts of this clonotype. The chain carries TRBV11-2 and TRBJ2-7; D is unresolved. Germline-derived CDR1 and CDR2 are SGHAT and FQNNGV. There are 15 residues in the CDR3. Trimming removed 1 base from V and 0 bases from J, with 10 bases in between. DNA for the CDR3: TGTGCCAGCAGCTTAGCCACGGGCTCCTCCTACGAGCAGTACTTC. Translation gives CASSLATGSSYEQYF. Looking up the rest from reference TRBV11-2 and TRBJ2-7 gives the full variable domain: EAGVAQSPRYKIIEKRQSVAFWCNPISGHATLYWYQQILGQGPKLLIQFQNNGVVDDSQLPKDRFSAERLKGVDSTLKIQPAKLEDSAVYLCASSLATGSSYEQYFGPGTRLTVT.

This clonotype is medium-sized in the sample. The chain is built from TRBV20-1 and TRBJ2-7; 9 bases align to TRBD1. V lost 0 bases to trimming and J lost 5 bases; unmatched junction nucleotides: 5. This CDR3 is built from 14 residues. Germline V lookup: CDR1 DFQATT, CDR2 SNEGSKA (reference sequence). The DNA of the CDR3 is TGCAGTGCTAGAGAACAGGGGGCCCTACACGAGCAGTACTTC. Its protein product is CSAREQGALHEQYF.

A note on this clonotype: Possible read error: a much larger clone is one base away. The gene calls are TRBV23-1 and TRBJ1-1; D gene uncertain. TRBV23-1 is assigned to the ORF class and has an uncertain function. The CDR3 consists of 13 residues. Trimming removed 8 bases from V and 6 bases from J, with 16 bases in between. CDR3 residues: CASPRVRVPEAFF. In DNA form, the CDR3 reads TGCGCCAGCCCTAGGGTGAGGGTGCCTGAAGCTTTCTTT.

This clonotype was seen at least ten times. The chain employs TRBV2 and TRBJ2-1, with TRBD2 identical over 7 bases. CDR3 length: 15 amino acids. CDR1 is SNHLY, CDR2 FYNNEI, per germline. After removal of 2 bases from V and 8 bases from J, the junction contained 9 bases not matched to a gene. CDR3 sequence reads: CASSEMASGGDEQFF. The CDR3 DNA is TGTGCCAGCAGTGAAATGGCTAGCGGAGGGGATGAGCAGTTCTTC. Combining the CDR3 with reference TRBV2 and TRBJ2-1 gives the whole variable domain EPEVTQTPSHQVTQMGQEVILRCVPISNHLYFYWYRQILGQKVEFLVSFYNNEISEKSEIFDDQFSVERPDGSNFTLKIRSTKLEDSAMYFCASSEMASGGDEQFFGPGTRLTVL.

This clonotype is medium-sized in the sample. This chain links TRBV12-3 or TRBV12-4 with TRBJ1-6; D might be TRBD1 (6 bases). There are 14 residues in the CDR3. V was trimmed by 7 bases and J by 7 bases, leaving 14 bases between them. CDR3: CASTLGGLNSPLHF. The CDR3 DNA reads TGTGCCAGCACTCTGGGGGGGCTCAATTCACCCCTCCACTTT.

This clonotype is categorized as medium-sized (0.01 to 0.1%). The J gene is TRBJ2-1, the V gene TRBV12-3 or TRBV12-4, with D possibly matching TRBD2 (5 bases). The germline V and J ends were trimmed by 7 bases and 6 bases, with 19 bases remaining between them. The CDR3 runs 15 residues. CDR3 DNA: TGTGCCAGCACCCCCCGGGCGCTCCGGGGCAATGAGCAGTTCTTC. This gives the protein CASTPRALRGNEQFF.

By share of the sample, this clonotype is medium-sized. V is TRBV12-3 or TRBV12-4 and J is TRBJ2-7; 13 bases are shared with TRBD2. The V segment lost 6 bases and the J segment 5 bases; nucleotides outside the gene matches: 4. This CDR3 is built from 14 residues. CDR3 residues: CASSFGLAGDEQYF. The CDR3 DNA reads TGTGCCAGCAGCTTCGGACTAGCGGGAGACGAGCAGTACTTC.

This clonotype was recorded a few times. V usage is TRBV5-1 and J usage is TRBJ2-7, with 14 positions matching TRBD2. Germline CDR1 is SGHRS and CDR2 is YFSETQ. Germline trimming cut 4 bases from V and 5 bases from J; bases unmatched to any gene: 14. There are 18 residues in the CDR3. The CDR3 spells CASSPQTSGGDRINEQYF. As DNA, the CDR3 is TGCGCCAGCAGCCCGCAGACTAGCGGGGGGGATCGAATCAACGAGCAGTACTTC.

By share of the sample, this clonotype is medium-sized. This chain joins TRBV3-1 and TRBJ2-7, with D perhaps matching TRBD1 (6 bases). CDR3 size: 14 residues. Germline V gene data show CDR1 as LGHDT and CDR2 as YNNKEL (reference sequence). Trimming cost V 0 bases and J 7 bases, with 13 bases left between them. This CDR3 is CASSQEGALGEQYF. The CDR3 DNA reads TGTGCCAGCAGCCAAGAGGGGGCACTGGGGGAGCAGTACTTC.

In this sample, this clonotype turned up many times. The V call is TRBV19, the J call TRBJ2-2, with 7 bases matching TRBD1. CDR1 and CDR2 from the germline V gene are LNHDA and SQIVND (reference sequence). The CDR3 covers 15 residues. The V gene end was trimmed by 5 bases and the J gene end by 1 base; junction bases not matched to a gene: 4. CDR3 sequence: CASSFRGKNTGELFF. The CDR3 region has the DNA TGTGCCAGTAGTTTCAGGGGGAAGAACACCGGGGAGCTGTTTTTT.

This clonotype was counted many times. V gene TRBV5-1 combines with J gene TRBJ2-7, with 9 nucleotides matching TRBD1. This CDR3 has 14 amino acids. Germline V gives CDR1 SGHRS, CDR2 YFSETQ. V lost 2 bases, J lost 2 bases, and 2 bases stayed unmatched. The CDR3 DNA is TGCGCCAGCAGCTTACAGGGGGCGGCCTACGAGCAGTACTTC. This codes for CASSLQGAAYEQYF.